A single sample gave rise to the 20 T cell receptor beta chains below, sequenced in a study of shared clonotypes between healthy human individuals. Only in-frame clones appear in the TCRdb table, and some are missing; sequencing was by immunoSEQ multiplex PCR. The sample consists of about 2 million clones, approximately 94% of them appearing once. It was CD45RO-negative cells, positively selected for CCR7, that made up naive CD8 cells, with terminally differentiated effector memory CD45RA+ cells excluded. Sequenced sample: naive CD8+ T cells sorted from blood. These TCRs come from a man aged 18 to 30 in good health.

The rearrangement joins TRBV4-1 to TRBJ2-1; weak D call: TRBD2 (6 bases). The CDR3 is made up of 16 amino acids. Germline V gene lookup returns CDR1 MGHRA and CDR2 YSYEKL. Trimming took off 1 base at V and 2 bases at J, with 12 bases between the two ends. The chain's CDR3 is CASSQGIAEAYNEQFF. CDR3 bases: TGCGCCAGCAGCCAAGGCATAGCGGAGGCCTACAATGAGCAGTTCTTC.

The chain joins TRBV5-1 to TRBJ2-1; TRBD2 might be the D (5 bases). V was cut by 3 bases and J by 8 bases, with 15 bases left in between. The CDR3 has 14 residues. From germline, CDR1 is SGHRS and CDR2 YFSETQ. The CDR3 loop is CASSSGIRGYEQFF. CDR3 DNA: TGCGCCAGCAGCTCCGGAATACGGGGATATGAGCAGTTCTTC.

The J gene is TRBJ1-4, the V gene TRBV5-4; possible D gene TRBD1, 5 bases. The CDR3 covers 16 residues. V was clipped by 4 bases and J by 0 bases, with 13 bases between them. The germline gives CDR1 SGHNT, CDR2 YYREEE (reference sequence). The CDR3 is CASSLEGQSTNEKLFF. As DNA, the CDR3 is TGTGCCAGCAGCCTGGAGGGGCAGTCAACTAATGAAAAACTGTTTTTT.

This chain connects TRBV13 to TRBJ2-1, with TRBD1 as a possible D gene (5 bases). CDR1 and CDR2 (germline): PRHDT, FYEKMQ (reference sequence). The V end lost 1 base, the J end lost 1 base, and 5 bases lay between the germline ends. The CDR3 has 14 amino acids. This chain's CDR3 is CASSLDRSYNEQFF. CDR3 nucleotide sequence: TGTGCCAGCAGCTTAGACAGGTCCTACAATGAGCAGTTCTTC.

This chain links TRBV6-6 with TRBJ1-6; D might be TRBD1 (5 bases). V was clipped by 7 bases and J by 9 bases, with 19 bases between them. Germline CDR1 is MNHNY and CDR2 is SVGAGI (reference sequence). CDR3 length equals 15 residues. For the CDR3, the DNA is TGTGCCAGCACCCTACGCCAGGGAGGTGGTTCACCCCTCCACTTT. Protein sequence: CASTLRQGGGSPLHF.

A single count supports this clone. The CDR3 carries no conserved terminal phenylalanine or tryptophan, so it likely arises from a read error. The limits of the CDR3 on the DNA are not certain, so only TCRdb's listed CDR3 is given. The chain employs TRBV4-3 and TRBJ2-7. The V gene's germline CDR1 is LGHNA and CDR2 YSLEER. Both ends counted, the CDR3 spans 11 residues. CDR3 region: CASSQAGSKDR.

The rearrangement links TRBV4-1 to TRBJ2-1; D ambiguous. This CDR3 comprises 16 residues. Trimming stripped 3 bases from V and 7 bases from J, with 19 bases between. Germline V gives CDR1 MGHRA, CDR2 YSYEKL. CDR3 sequence: CASSQGSLIEYNEQFF. CDR3 bases: TGCGCCAGCAGCCAGGGTTCCCTAATTGAATATAATGAGCAGTTCTTC.

The CDR3 here is CASSPPSYEQYF. In nucleotides, the CDR3 is TGTGCCAGCAGCCCTCCATCCTACGAGCAGTACTTC. The J gene is TRBJ2-7, the V gene TRBV7-8; no reliable D call. Per germline, CDR1 SGHVS and CDR2 FQNEAQ. Trimming pared 5 bases from V and 1 base from J, leaving 6 bases between. The CDR3 extends over 12 amino acids.

The chain joins TRBV7-2 to TRBJ1-5; 8 positions match TRBD1. Germline V gives CDR1 SGHTA, CDR2 FQGNSA. CDR3 length: 15 residues. Unmatched junction bases numbered 8, after V lost 5 bases and J lost 5 bases. The CDR3 region has the DNA TGTGCCAGCAGCCCTGGACAGGGCCAGGATCAGCCCCAGCATTTT. Translation: CASSPGQGQDQPQHF. The variable domain in full, with the rest retrieved from reference TRBV7-2 and TRBJ1-5, is GAGVSQSPSNKVTEKGKDVELRCDPISGHTALYWYRQSLGQGLEFLIYFQGNSAPDKSGLPSDRFSAERTGGSVSTLTIQRTQQEDSAVYLCASSPGQGQDQPQHFGDGTRLSIL.

The V gene is TRBV23-1, the J gene TRBJ1-2, with D unresolved. TRBV23-1 is sorted into the ORF group, with uncertain function. V gave up 2 bases and J gave up 0 bases, with 22 bases separating them. The CDR3 is made up of 19 amino acids. CDR3 residues: CASSQPGGPPRWTNYGYTF. The DNA of the CDR3 is TGCGCCAGCAGTCAACCCGGTGGACCCCCAAGATGGACTAACTATGGCTACACCTTC.

This clone was seen once. The chain has TRBV7-3 and TRBJ1-4, with a possible D match to TRBD1 (6 bases). V was cut by 0 bases and J by 10 bases, with 18 bases left in between. CDR1 is SGHTA and CDR2 is FQGTGA in the germline V gene. The CDR3 consists of 16 residues. Here the CDR3 reads CASSLTARDIKGKLFF. The CDR3 bases are TGTGCCAGCAGCTTAACCGCCAGGGACATAAAGGGAAAACTGTTTTTT.

The sample holds one count of this clone. CDR3 region: CASTEDRGTAKNIQYF. The CDR3 nucleotides are TGTGCCAGCACCGAAGACAGGGGAACAGCCAAAAACATTCAGTACTTC. V is TRBV28 and J is TRBJ2-4, with TRBD1 identical over 8 bases. There are 16 residues in the CDR3. The ends lost 7 bases at V and 0 bases at J; junction bases unmatched: 8. Germline V gene sequence: CDR1 MDHEN, CDR2 SYDVKM.

The rearrangement joins TRBV6-6 to TRBJ1-1; weak D call: TRBD1 (5 bases). V lost 2 bases and J 4 bases, leaving 14 bases between the germline ends. Germline CDR1 and CDR2: MNHNY and SVGAGI (reference sequence). The CDR3 contains 15 residues. As DNA, the CDR3 is TGTGCCAGCAGTTACGGGGGGGAGGGTGGCACTGAAGCTTTCTTT. Encoded protein: CASSYGGEGGTEAFF.

This chain joins TRBV27 and TRBJ2-1, with 13 bases aligning to TRBD2. This CDR3 has 16 amino acids. Trimming removed 6 bases from V and 8 bases from J; junction bases left unmatched: 10. Germline CDR1 and CDR2: MNHEY and SMNVEV (reference sequence). This chain's CDR3 is CASSPVLAGGPDEQFF. For the CDR3, the DNA is TGTGCCAGCAGCCCCGTACTAGCGGGAGGGCCGGATGAGCAGTTCTTC.

The CDR3 region is CASRWDNSYEQYF. CDR3 bases: TGTGCCAGCAGATGGGACAACTCCTACGAGCAGTACTTC. J is TRBJ2-7 and V is TRBV7-9, with D maybe TRBD1 (6 bases). Trimming shortened V by 6 bases and J by 0 bases, and 9 bases separated the two germline ends. The CDR3 covers 13 residues. Germline CDR1 SEHNR, CDR2 FQNEAQ (reference sequence).

The V and J genes are TRBV5-8 and TRBJ2-1; D unclear. The CDR3 has 12 residues. Germline-derived CDR1 and CDR2 are SGHTS and YDEGEE. V dropped 4 bases and J dropped 4 bases, with 6 bases sitting between them. The DNA for the CDR3 is TGTGCCAGCAGCCCAAGATACAATGAGCAGTTCTTC. This gives the protein CASSPRYNEQFF.

V usage is TRBV7-6 and J usage is TRBJ2-5; D is unresolved. CDR1 SGHVS and CDR2 FNYEAQ come from the germline V gene. Trimming took 2 bases from V and 4 from J, leaving 5 bases between them. The CDR3 runs to 12 residues. The CDR3, as DNA: TGTGCCAGCAGCTTACCCAGAGAGACCCAGTACTTC. This gives the protein CASSLPRETQYF.

This clone showed up just once. This sequence joins TRBV2 and TRBJ2-3; perhaps TRBD1 as D (6 bases). With 0 bases removed from V and 2 bases from J, the gap between germline ends came to 15 bases. Germline V gene lookup returns CDR1 SNHLY and CDR2 FYNNEI. The CDR3 has 17 amino acids. The CDR3 is CASSEALEGENTDTQYF. DNA of the CDR3: TGTGCCAGCAGTGAAGCGCTTGAGGGGGAGAACACAGATACGCAGTATTTT.

V usage is TRBV7-9 and J usage is TRBJ2-5; no firm D call. The V end lost 5 bases, the J end lost 4 bases, and 11 bases lay between the germline ends. Germline V gives CDR1 SEHNR, CDR2 FQNEAQ (reference sequence). The CDR3 is made up of 13 amino acids. The CDR3 coding sequence is TGTGCCAGCAGCCATGACGTTCCAGAGACCCAGTACTTC. As protein: CASSHDVPETQYF.

The chain uses TRBV5-6 and TRBJ2-3; 9 nucleotides align to TRBD1. The germline V gene has CDR1 SGHDT and CDR2 YYEEEE. There are 14 residues in the CDR3. The junction had 6 bases not matched to a gene; V was cut back by 4 bases and J by 6 bases. CDR3 residues: CASSEGTGIDTQYF. In DNA form, the CDR3 reads TGTGCCAGCAGCGAGGGGACAGGGATTGATACGCAGTATTTT.